What follows are 27 T cell receptor beta chains derived from one specimen sequenced in a study of T cell responses to AZD1222 COVID-19 vaccine. Method: immunoSEQ multiplex PCR; TCRdb's copy keeps in-frame clones and lacks some. The sample consists of approximately 150,000 clones, 80% to 95% of them appearing once. The material was peripheral blood, obtained on day 0 of AZD1222 vaccination. The origin of the receptors is an adult in good health.

J is TRBJ2-3 and V is TRBV10-1, with D perhaps TRBD2 (6 bases). Trimming took 2 bases from V and 4 from J, leaving 10 bases between them. Per the germline V gene, CDR1 is WNHNN and CDR2 is SYGVQD (reference sequence). The CDR3 is 14 amino acids. This chain's CDR3 is CASSERELADTQYF. The CDR3 DNA follows: TGCGCCAGCAGTGAGCGGGAGTTAGCAGATACGCAGTATTTT.

This chain uses TRBV18 with TRBJ1-1, with D possibly TRBD1 on 5 matching bases. In germline, CDR1 is KGHSH, CDR2 LQKENI. CDR3 length equals 15 residues. The ends were cut back, 0 bases at V and 3 bases at J, with 11 bases in the middle. In nucleotides, the CDR3 is TGTGCCAGCTCACCACCAGAGGGGCCCGACACTGAAGCTTTCTTT. Residues: CASSPPEGPDTEAFF. Looking up the rest from reference TRBV18 and TRBJ1-1 gives the full variable domain: NAGVMQNPRHLVRRRGQEARLRCSPMKGHSHVYWYRQLPEEGLKFMVYLQKENIIDESGMPKERFSAEFPKEGPSILRIQQVVRGDSAAYFCASSPPEGPDTEAFFGQGTRLTVV.

This clone has a single count. J is TRBJ1-2 and V is TRBV11-2; 8 nucleotides match TRBD1. V lost 1 base to trimming and J lost 4 bases; unmatched junction nucleotides: 8. This CDR3 comprises 16 residues. The germline V gene has CDR1 SGHAT and CDR2 FQNNGV. CDR3 protein: CASSLGAGGMVYGYTF. The DNA of the CDR3 is TGTGCCAGCAGCTTAGGGGCAGGGGGCATGGTCTATGGCTACACCTTC.

The CDR3 region has the DNA TGTGCCTGGAGTGTACGTCATCGGGGGGGGCTTAATTGGGGCACCGGGGAGCTGTTTTTT. It translates to CAWSVRHRGGLNWGTGELFF. The chain couples TRBV30 to TRBJ2-2, with 8 bases identical to TRBD2. V lost 0 bases, J lost 4 bases, and 19 bases stayed unmatched. The CDR3 runs to 20 residues. Germline-derived CDR1 and CDR2 are GTSNPN and SVGIG (reference sequence).

This CDR3 reads CASSRASGTDTQYF. CDR3 sequence (DNA): TGTGCCAGCAGCCGGGCCTCTGGCACAGATACGCAGTATTTT. This chain connects TRBV7-3 to TRBJ2-3; D not certain. The V end was cut by 5 bases, the J end by 1 base, with 10 bases between. The CDR3 runs 14 residues. The germline CDR1 and CDR2 sequences are SGHTA and FQGTGA.

V is TRBV23-1 and J is TRBJ1-5; D is perhaps TRBD1 (6 bases). TRBV23-1 is sorted into the ORF group, with uncertain function. Trimming pared 0 bases from V and 4 bases from J, leaving 19 bases between. This CDR3 spans 18 amino acids. CDR3 region: CASSQSKAGAYRNQPQHF. The CDR3 coding sequence is TGCGCCAGCAGTCAATCGAAAGCAGGGGCGTACCGGAATCAGCCCCAGCATTTT.

The V and J genes are TRBV6-5 and TRBJ1-6, with D possibly matching TRBD1 (5 bases). Trimming took 2 bases from V and 10 from J, leaving 15 bases between them. Germline V gene sequence: CDR1 MNHEY, CDR2 SVGAGI. The length of the CDR3 is 15 residues. The chain's CDR3 is CASSYQGEVGSPLHF. The DNA for the CDR3 is TGTGCCAGCAGTTACCAAGGGGAAGTCGGATCACCCCTCCACTTT.

The chain couples TRBV7-3 to TRBJ2-1, with TRBD2 identical over 7 bases. The germline V gene has CDR1 SGHTA and CDR2 FQGTGA. The CDR3 consists of 15 residues. J gave up 0 bases and V 3 bases, and 2 bases lay outside the gene matches. The CDR3 loop reads CASSFRTSSYNEQFF. CDR3 DNA sequence: TGTGCCAGCAGCTTCCGGACTAGCTCCTACAATGAGCAGTTCTTC.

The genes are TRBV7-2 and TRBJ2-1; D unresolved. Germline CDR1 and CDR2: SGHTA and FQGNSA. V was clipped by 3 bases and J by 8 bases, with 5 bases between them. The CDR3 extends over 11 amino acids. The CDR3 DNA is TGTGCCAGCAGCTTTATCGATGAGCAGTTCTTC. Translated, it gives CASSFIDEQFF.

This clone was seen only a few times. The rearrangement uses TRBV6-5 and TRBJ2-2; D gene unclear. The CDR3 sequence is 14 residues long. CDR1 is MNHEY, CDR2 SVGAGI, per germline. Deletions cut 6 bases from V and 8 bases from J, with 16 bases between. The chain's CDR3 is CASSKGDKLGELFF. CDR3 bases: TGTGCCAGCAGCAAAGGAGACAAACTTGGGGAGCTGTTTTTT.

The genes are TRBV7-8 and TRBJ1-1; D gene ambiguous. Germline V CDR1 and CDR2: SGHVS, FQNEAQ. The CDR3 is 14 residues long. Deletions cut 3 bases from V and 6 bases from J, with 14 bases between. For the CDR3, the DNA is TGTGCCAGCAGCTTGGTGACGGAGGCGGCTGAAGCTTTCTTT. Amino acids: CASSLVTEAAEAFF.

The CDR3 region is CASSQLPSGGPTDTQYF. The CDR3 DNA is TGCGCCAGCAGCCAATTACCTAGCGGGGGTCCCACAGATACGCAGTATTTT. The rearrangement joins TRBV4-3 to TRBJ2-3; 10 nucleotides line up with TRBD2. CDR1 and CDR2 (germline): LGHNA, YSLEER. CDR3 length: 17 residues. V lost 2 bases, J lost 2 bases, and 7 bases stayed unmatched.

The chain couples TRBV7-2 to TRBJ2-1; 12 bases fit TRBD2. CDR3 length: 16 residues. V was clipped by 2 bases and J by 9 bases; unmatched bases: 8. In germline, CDR1 is SGHTA, CDR2 FQGNSA. CDR3 amino acids: CASSLIPSGGAGEQFF. CDR3 bases: TGTGCCAGCAGCTTAATACCTAGCGGGGGGGCGGGTGAGCAGTTCTTC.

The gene calls are TRBV30 and TRBJ1-1; 8 nucleotides agree with TRBD1. The germline CDR1 and CDR2 sequences are GTSNPN and SVGIG (reference sequence). The CDR3 contains 15 residues. Trimming took 4 bases from V and 1 from J; bases not matched to a gene: 8. The CDR3: CAWKGTGTGNTEAFF. The CDR3 DNA reads as TGTGCCTGGAAGGGGACTGGGACAGGGAACACTGAAGCTTTCTTT. The full variable domain, rest sourced from reference TRBV30 and TRBJ1-1, is SQTIHQWPATLVQPVGSPLSLECTVEGTSNPNLYWYRQAAGRGLQLLFYSVGIGQISSEVPQNLSASRPQDRQFILSSKKLLLSDSGFYLCAWKGTGTGNTEAFFGQGTRLTVV.

The chain has TRBV7-9 and TRBJ2-1; D is uncertain. V lost 4 bases, J lost 10 bases, and 14 bases lay in between. The CDR3 covers 13 residues. Germline V CDR1 and CDR2: SEHNR, FQNEAQ (reference sequence). This CDR3 is CASSSRSMWEQFF. CDR3 DNA sequence: TGTGCCAGCAGCTCGAGATCCATGTGGGAGCAGTTCTTC.

The rearrangement links TRBV3-1 (or the pseudogene TRBV3-2) to TRBJ1-6; no definite D call. The CDR3 has 14 amino acids. CDR1 and CDR2 (germline): LGHDT, YNNKEL (reference sequence). The V end lost 4 bases, the J end lost 8 bases, and 12 bases lay between the germline ends. The CDR3 sequence is CASSLRVADSPLHF. CDR3 in DNA: TGTGCCAGCAGCCTACGGGTCGCAGATTCACCCCTCCACTTT.

The chain uses TRBV6-5 and TRBJ1-2; D is undetermined. Per germline, CDR1 MNHEY and CDR2 SVGAGI. CDR3 length: 13 residues. The germline V and J ends were trimmed by 6 bases and 9 bases, with 17 bases remaining between them. This CDR3 reads CASSKGRLQSYTF. The CDR3 region has the DNA TGTGCCAGCAGCAAAGGACGGTTACAGAGCTACACCTTC.

V and J are TRBV29-1 and TRBJ1-2; TRBD1 might be the D (5 bases). The CDR3 spans 12 residues. Germline loops: CDR1 SQVTM, CDR2 ANQGSEA. The germline V and J ends were trimmed by 7 bases and 4 bases, with 13 bases remaining between them. The CDR3 here is CSGIDSSYGYTF. The CDR3 DNA reads as TGCAGCGGGATTGACAGTAGCTATGGCTACACCTTC. Full variable domain (missing parts from reference TRBV29-1 and TRBJ1-2): SAVISQKPSRDICQRGTSLTIQCQVDSQVTMMFWYRQQPGQSLTLIATANQGSEATYESGFVIDKFPISRPNLTFSTLTVSNMSPEDSSIYLCSGIDSSYGYTFGSGTRLTVV.

The V gene is TRBV2, the J gene TRBJ2-5, with D possibly TRBD2 on 5 matching bases. Germline values: CDR1 SNHLY, CDR2 FYNNEI. The CDR3 length is 15 residues. The V and J ends lost 2 bases and 1 base respectively, with 11 bases between them. This CDR3 is CASSELRGPQETQYF. The CDR3 nucleotides read TGTGCCAGCAGTGAATTACGGGGTCCCCAAGAGACCCAGTACTTC.

The chain couples TRBV5-4 to TRBJ2-2; 7 nucleotides match TRBD2. The V gene end was trimmed by 6 bases and the J gene end by 2 bases; junction bases not matched to a gene: 4. The CDR3 has 14 residues. The germline gives CDR1 SGHNT, CDR2 YYREEE (reference sequence). The CDR3 loop reads CASKETSNTGELFF. Here the CDR3 DNA reads TGTGCCAGCAAGGAGACTAGCAACACCGGGGAGCTGTTTTTT.

This CDR3 reads CASSRPGTTHYEQYF. CDR3 sequence (DNA): TGTGCCAGCAGCCGCCCGGGGACTACCCACTACGAGCAGTACTTC. The chain uses TRBV5-5 and TRBJ2-7; 7 nucleotides agree with TRBD2. After removal of 4 bases from V and 3 bases from J, the junction contained 10 bases not matched to a gene. The CDR3 has 15 residues. Germline V gene data show CDR1 as SGHKS and CDR2 as YYEKEE (reference sequence).

The rearrangement joins TRBV7-8 to TRBJ1-1, with D tentatively TRBD1 (5 bases). The CDR3 has 15 amino acids. CDR1 is SGHVS, CDR2 FQNEAQ, per germline. V was clipped by 5 bases and J by 0 bases, with 13 bases between them. CDR3 loop: CASSLDRQMNTEAFF. For the CDR3, the DNA is TGTGCCAGCAGCCTAGACAGACAGATGAACACTGAAGCTTTCTTT.

The CDR3 nucleotides read TGTGCCAGCAGCTCGCGGGGAGGCGAGCAGTACTTC. This sequence encodes CASSSRGGEQYF. The V gene is TRBV11-2, the J gene TRBJ2-7; tentative D call: TRBD2 (6 bases). The CDR3 contains 12 residues. Trimming removed 4 bases at V and 6 bases at J, with 10 bases between. Germline CDR1 is SGHAT and CDR2 is FQNNGV.

J is TRBJ2-5 and V is TRBV9; D is unclear. This CDR3 has 14 residues. Trimming removed 3 bases from V and 1 base from J, with 10 bases in between. The germline V gene has CDR1 SGDLS and CDR2 YYNGEE. The CDR3 region is CASSAANTQETQYF. CDR3 coding DNA: TGTGCCAGCAGCGCGGCAAATACCCAAGAGACCCAGTACTTC. Based on the CDR3 plus reference TRBV9 and TRBJ2-5, the full variable domain is DSGVTQTPKHLITATGQRVTLRCSPRSGDLSVYWYQQSLDQGLQFLIQYYNGEERAKGNILERFSAQQFPDLHSELNLSSLELGDSALYFCASSAANTQETQYFGPGTRLLVL.

V is TRBV2 and J is TRBJ2-3; 8 nucleotides match TRBD2. CDR3 length equals 14 residues. Germline lookup yields CDR1 SNHLY and CDR2 FYNNEI. The trim removed 5 bases at V and 4 bases at J, leaving 5 bases unmatched. In nucleotides, the CDR3 is TGTGCCAGCAGTCGACTGACTAGCGCAGATACGCAGTATTTT. As protein: CASSRLTSADTQYF.

This sequence joins TRBV27 and TRBJ1-6; D unclear. The germline CDR1 and CDR2 sequences are MNHEY and SMNVEV (reference sequence). V lost 2 bases and J 4 bases, leaving 6 bases between the germline ends. CDR3 length equals 14 residues. As DNA, the CDR3 is TGTGCCAGCAGTTTAGGGTCATATAATTCACCCCTCCACTTT. Translating it yields CASSLGSYNSPLHF.

V is TRBV2 and J is TRBJ2-2; D might be TRBD1 or TRBD2, each matching 5 bases. V was cut by 6 bases and J by 4 bases, with 15 bases left in between. CDR3 length: 15 residues. The germline CDR1 and CDR2 sequences are SNHLY and FYNNEI. DNA for the CDR3: TGTGCCAGCAGCCAGACGGGGACGACCACCGGGGAGCTGTTTTTT. Encoded protein: CASSQTGTTTGELFF. Together with reference TRBV2 and TRBJ2-2, the CDR3 gives the full variable domain: EPEVTQTPSHQVTQMGQEVILRCVPISNHLYFYWYRQILGQKVEFLVSFYNNEISEKSEIFDDQFSVERPDGSNFTLKIRSTKLEDSAMYFCASSQTGTTTGELFFGEGSRLTVL.